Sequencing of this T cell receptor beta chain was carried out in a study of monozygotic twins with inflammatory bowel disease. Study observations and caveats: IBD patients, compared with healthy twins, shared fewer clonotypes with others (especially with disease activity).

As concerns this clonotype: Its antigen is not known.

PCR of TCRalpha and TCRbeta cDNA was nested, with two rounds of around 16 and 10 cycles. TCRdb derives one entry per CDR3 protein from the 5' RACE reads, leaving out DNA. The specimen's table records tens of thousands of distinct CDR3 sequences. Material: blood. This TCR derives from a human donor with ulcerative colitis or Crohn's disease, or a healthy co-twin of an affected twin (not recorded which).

CDR3 region: CASSQSVTGELFF. This chain links TRBV3-1 with TRBJ2-2. CDR3 size: 13 residues. In germline, CDR1 is LGHDT, CDR2 YNNKEL (reference sequence).